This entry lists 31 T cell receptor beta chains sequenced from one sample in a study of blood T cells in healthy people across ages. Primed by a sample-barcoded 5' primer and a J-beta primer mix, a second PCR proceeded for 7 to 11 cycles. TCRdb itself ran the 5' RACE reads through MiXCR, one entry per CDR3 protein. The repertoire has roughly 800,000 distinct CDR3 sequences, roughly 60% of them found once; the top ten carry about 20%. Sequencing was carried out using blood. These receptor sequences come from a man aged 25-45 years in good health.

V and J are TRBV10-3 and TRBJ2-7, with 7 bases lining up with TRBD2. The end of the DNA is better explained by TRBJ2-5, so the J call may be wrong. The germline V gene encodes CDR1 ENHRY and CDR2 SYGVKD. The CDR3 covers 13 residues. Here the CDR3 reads CATEAGTGETQYF. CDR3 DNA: TGTGCCACCGAAGCGGGGACGGGAGAGACCCAGTACTTC.

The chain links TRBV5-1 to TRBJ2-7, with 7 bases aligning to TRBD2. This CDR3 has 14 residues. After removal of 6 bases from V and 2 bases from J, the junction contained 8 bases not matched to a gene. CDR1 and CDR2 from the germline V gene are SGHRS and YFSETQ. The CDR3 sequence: CASIREGMTYEQYF. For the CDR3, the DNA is TGCGCCAGCATTAGGGAGGGGATGACCTACGAGCAGTACTTC. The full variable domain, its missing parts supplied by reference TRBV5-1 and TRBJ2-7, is KAGVTQTPRYLIKTRGQQVTLSCSPISGHRSVSWYQQTPGQGLQFLFEYFSETQRNKGNFPGRFSGRQFSNSRSEMNVSTLELGDSALYLCASIREGMTYEQYFGPGTRLTVT.

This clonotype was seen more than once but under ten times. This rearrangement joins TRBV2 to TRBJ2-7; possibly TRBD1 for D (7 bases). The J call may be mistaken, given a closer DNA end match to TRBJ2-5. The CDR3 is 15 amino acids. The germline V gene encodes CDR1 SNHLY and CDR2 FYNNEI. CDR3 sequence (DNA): TGTGCCAGCAGTGAAGCGACAGGGCGGGGAGAGACCCAGTACTTC. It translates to CASSEATGRGETQYF.

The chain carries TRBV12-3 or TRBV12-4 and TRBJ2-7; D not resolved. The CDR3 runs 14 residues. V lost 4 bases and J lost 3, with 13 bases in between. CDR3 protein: CASSSTLQRYEQYF. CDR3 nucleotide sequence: TGTGCCAGCAGTTCGACACTTCAACGCTACGAGCAGTACTTC.

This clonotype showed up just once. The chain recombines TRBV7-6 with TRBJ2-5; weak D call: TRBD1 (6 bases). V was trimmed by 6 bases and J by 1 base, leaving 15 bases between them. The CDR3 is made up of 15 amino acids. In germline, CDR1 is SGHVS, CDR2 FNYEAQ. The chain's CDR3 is CASRPDGQPQETQYF. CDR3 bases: TGTGCCAGCAGACCCGACGGACAGCCCCAAGAGACCCAGTACTTC.

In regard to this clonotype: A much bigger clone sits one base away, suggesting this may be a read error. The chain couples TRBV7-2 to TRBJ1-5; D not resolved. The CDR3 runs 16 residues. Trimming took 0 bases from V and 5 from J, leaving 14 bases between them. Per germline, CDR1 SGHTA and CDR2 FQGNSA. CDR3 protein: CASSLAGPRTHQPQHF. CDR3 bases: TGTGCCAGCAGCTTAGCGGGTCCAAGGACCCATCAGCCCCAGCATTTT.

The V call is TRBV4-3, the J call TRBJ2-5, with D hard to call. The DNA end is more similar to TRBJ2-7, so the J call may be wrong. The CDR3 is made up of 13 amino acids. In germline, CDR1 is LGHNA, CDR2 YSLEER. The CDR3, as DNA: TGCGCCAGCAGCCAAGACCGGACCTTCGAGCAGTACTTC. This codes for CASSQDRTFEQYF.

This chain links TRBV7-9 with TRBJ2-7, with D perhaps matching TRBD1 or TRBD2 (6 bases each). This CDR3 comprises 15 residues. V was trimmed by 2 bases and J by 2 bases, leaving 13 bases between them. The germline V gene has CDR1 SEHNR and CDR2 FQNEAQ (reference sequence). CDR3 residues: CASSLPGARAYEQYF. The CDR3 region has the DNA TGTGCCAGCAGCTTACCGGGGGCACGGGCCTACGAGCAGTACTTC.

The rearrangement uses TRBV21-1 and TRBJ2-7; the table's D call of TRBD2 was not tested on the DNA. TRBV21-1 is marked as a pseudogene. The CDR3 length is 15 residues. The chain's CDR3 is CASSMGGRTSYEQYF. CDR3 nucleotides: TGTGCCAGCAGCATGGGCGGGAGAACTTCCTACGAGCAGTACTTC.

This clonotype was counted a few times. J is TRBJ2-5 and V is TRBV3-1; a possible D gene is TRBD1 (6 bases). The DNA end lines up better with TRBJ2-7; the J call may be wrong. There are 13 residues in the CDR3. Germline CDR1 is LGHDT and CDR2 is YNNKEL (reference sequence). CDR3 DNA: TGTGCCAGCAGCCGCAGGGGTTTAGGCGAGCAGTACTTC. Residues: CASSRRGLGEQYF.

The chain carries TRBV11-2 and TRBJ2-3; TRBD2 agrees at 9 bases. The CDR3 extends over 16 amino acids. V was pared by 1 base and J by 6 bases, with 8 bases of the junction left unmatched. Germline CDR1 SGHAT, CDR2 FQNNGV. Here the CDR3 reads CASSLGLAGNGDTQYF. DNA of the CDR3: TGTGCCAGCAGCTTAGGTCTAGCGGGGAACGGCGATACGCAGTATTTT.

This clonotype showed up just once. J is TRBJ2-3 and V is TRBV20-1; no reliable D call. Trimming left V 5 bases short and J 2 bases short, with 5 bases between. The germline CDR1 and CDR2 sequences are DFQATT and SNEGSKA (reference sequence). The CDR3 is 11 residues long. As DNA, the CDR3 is TGCAGTGCTCTACTCACAGATACGCAGTATTTT. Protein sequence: CSALLTDTQYF.

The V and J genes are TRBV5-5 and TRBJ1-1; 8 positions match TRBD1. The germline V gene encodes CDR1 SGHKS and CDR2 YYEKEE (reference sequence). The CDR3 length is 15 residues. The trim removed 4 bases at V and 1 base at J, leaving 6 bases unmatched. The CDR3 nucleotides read TGTGCCAGCAGCGTCTACAGGGGGGGGAACACTGAAGCTTTCTTT. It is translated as CASSVYRGGNTEAFF.

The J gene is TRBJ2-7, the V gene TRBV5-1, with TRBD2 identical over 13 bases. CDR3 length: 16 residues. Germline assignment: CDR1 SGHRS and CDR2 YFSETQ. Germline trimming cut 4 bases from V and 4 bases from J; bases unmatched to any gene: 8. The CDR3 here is CASSPGLAGEWYEQYF. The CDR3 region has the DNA TGCGCCAGCAGCCCAGGACTAGCGGGAGAGTGGTACGAGCAGTACTTC. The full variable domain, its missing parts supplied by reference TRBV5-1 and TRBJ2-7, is KAGVTQTPRYLIKTRGQQVTLSCSPISGHRSVSWYQQTPGQGLQFLFEYFSETQRNKGNFPGRFSGRQFSNSRSEMNVSTLELGDSALYLCASSPGLAGEWYEQYFGPGTRLTVT.

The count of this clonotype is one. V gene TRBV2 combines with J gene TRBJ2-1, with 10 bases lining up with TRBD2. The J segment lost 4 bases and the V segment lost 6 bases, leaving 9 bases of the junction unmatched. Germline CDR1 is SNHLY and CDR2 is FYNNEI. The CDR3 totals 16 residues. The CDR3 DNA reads TGTGCCAGCAGCCCCACTAGCGGGGTGGGGTACAATGAGCAGTTCTTC. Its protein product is CASSPTSGVGYNEQFF.

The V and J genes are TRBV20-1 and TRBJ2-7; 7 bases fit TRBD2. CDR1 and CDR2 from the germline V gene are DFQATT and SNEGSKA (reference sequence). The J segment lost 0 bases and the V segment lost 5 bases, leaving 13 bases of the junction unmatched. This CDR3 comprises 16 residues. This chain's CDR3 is CSAPFGAAGVSYEQYF. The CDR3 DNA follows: TGCAGTGCTCCTTTTGGAGCGGCGGGGGTCTCCTACGAGCAGTACTTC.

The CDR3 loop reads CASSLTSGEYNEQFF. Here the CDR3 DNA reads TGTGCCAGCAGCCTGACTAGCGGAGAATACAATGAGCAGTTCTTC. This chain connects TRBV7-2 to TRBJ2-1; 9 nucleotides align to TRBD2. J lost 4 bases, V lost 5 bases, and 6 bases had no gene match. The germline gives CDR1 SGHTA, CDR2 FQGNSA. The CDR3 spans 15 residues.

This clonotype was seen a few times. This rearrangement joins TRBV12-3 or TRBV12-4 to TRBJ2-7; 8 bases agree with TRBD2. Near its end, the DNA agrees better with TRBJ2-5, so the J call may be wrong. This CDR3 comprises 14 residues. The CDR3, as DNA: TGTGCCAGCAGCCTAAATAGCGGGGAAGAGACCCAGTACTTC. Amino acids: CASSLNSGEETQYF.

CDR3 residues: CASNPGTGIWYEQYF. Here the CDR3 DNA reads TGTGCCAGCAACCCCGGGACAGGGATCTGGTACGAGCAGTACTTC. The rearrangement uses TRBV9 and TRBJ2-7, with 9 bases lining up with TRBD1. CDR3 length: 15 residues. The germline gives CDR1 SGDLS, CDR2 YYNGEE. Trimming cost V 6 bases and J 4 bases; bases outside gene matches: 11.

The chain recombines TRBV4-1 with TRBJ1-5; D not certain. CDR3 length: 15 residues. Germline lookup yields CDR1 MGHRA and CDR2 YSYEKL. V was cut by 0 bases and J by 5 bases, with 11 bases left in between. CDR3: CASSQEAGSYQPQHF. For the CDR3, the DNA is TGCGCCAGCAGCCAAGAAGCGGGCAGTTATCAGCCCCAGCATTTT.

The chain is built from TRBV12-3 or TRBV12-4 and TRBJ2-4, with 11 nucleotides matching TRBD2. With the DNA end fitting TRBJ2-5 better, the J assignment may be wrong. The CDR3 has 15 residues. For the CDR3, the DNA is TGTGCCAGCAGTTTGACTAGCGGGAAGGCGGAGACCCAGTACTTC. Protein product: CASSLTSGKAETQYF.

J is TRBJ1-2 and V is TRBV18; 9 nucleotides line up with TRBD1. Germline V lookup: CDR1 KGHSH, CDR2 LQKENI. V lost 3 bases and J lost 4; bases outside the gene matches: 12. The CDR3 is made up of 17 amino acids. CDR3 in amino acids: CASSPPGQGHWGYGYTF. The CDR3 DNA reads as TGTGCCAGCTCACCTCCGGGACAGGGACACTGGGGCTATGGCTACACCTTC.

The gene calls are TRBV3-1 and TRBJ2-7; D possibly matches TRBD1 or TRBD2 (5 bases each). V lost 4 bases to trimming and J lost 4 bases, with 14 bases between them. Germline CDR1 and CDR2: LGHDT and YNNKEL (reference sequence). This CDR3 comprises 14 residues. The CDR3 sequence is CASSPDPGPYEQYF. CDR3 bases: TGTGCCAGCAGCCCGGACCCGGGACCATACGAGCAGTACTTC.

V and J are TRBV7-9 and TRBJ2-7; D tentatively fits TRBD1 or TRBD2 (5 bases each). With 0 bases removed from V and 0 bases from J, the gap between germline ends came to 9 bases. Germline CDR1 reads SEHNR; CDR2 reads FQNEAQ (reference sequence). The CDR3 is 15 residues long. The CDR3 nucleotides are TGTGCCAGCAGCTTAGCGGGACCAGCCTCCTACGAGCAGTACTTC. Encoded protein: CASSLAGPASYEQYF. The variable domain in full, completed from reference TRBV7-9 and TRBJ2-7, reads DTGVSQNPRHKITKRGQNVTFRCDPISEHNRLYWYRQTLGQGPEFLTYFQNEAQLEKSRLLSDRFSAERPKGSFSTLEIQRTEQGDSAMYLCASSLAGPASYEQYFGPGTRLTVT.

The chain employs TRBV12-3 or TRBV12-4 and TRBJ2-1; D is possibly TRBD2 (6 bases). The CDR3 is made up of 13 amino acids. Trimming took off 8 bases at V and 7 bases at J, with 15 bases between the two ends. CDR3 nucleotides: TGTGCCAGCCATGGAGGGACTGGGAATGAGCAGTTCTTC. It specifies CASHGGTGNEQFF.

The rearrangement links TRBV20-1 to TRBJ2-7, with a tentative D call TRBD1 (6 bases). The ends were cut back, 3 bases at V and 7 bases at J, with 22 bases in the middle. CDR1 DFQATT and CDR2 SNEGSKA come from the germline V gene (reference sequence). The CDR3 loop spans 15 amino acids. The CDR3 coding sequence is TGCAGTGCTAGGTGGGGCGGCTTACTCCAGGGGGAGCAGTACTTC. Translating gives CSARWGGLLQGEQYF.

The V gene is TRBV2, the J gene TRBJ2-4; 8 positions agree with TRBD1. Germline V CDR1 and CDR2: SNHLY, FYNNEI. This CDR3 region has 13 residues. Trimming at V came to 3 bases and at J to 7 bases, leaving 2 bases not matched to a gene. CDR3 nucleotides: TGTGCCAGCAGTGACAGGACAGGGAACATTCAGTACTTC. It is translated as CASSDRTGNIQYF.

The CDR3 sequence: CSVELGVTTNEKLFF. In DNA form, the CDR3 reads TGCAGCGTTGAATTGGGGGTAACGACTAATGAAAAACTGTTTTTT. This sequence joins TRBV29-1 and TRBJ1-4; D might be TRBD1 (5 bases). The CDR3 loop spans 15 amino acids. Per germline, CDR1 SQVTM and CDR2 ANQGSEA. V was cut by 2 bases and J by 2 bases, with 12 bases left in between.

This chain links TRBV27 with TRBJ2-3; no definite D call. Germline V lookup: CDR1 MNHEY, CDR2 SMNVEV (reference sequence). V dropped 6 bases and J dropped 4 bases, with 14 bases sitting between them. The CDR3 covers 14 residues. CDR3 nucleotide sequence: TGTGCCAGCAGCCCGACTCCTGGGGCAGATACGCAGTATTTT. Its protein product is CASSPTPGADTQYF.

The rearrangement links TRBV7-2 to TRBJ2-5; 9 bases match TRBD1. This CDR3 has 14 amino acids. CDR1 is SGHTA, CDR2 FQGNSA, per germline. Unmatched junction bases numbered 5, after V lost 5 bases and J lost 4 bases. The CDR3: CASSVIQGAETQYF. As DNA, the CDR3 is TGTGCCAGCAGCGTAATACAGGGGGCAGAGACCCAGTACTTC.

The chain's CDR3 is CASTPVPPSGRTVETDTQYF. The CDR3 DNA reads as TGTGCCAGCACCCCGGTCCCTCCTAGCGGGAGGACCGTTGAAACAGATACGCAGTATTTT. V is TRBV7-2 and J is TRBJ2-3, with 11 bases lining up with TRBD2. CDR1 and CDR2 (germline): SGHTA, FQGNSA. With V trimmed by 7 bases and J by 3 bases, 21 bases remained unmatched. The CDR3 runs 20 residues. Looking up the rest from reference TRBV7-2 and TRBJ2-3 gives the full variable domain: GAGVSQSPSNKVTEKGKDVELRCDPISGHTALYWYRQSLGQGLEFLIYFQGNSAPDKSGLPSDRFSAERTGGSVSTLTIQRTQQEDSAVYLCASTPVPPSGRTVETDTQYFGPGTRLTVL.